This T cell receptor beta chain comes out of a study of vaccination and CD4 T cells after COVID-19. The overall study: Convalescent patients gave post-COVID blood a median about 91 days post-diagnosis, range 35 to 161. Blood was drawn a median roughly 67 days post second dose, range 14 to 241. Cultures serving as controls received a peptide pool (CEFX or HIV-1 Nef) or no peptide.

Concerning this clonotype itself: Its antigen is not identified.

Stated treatment: roughly 10-day PBMC culture with coronavirus spike peptide pools or control peptides (ViraFEST assay). The Oncomine TCR Beta short-read assay sequenced DNA from cultured CD4+ T cells. The source of extracted genomic DNA was cultured CD4+ T cells. TCRdb re-analysed the PCR reads in MiXCR, keeping a single row per CDR3 protein. The table records around 15,000 distinct CDR3 sequences, around three fifths of them present only once. CDR1 WSHSY and CDR2 SAAADI come from the germline V gene. CDR3 size: 14 residues. Trimming stripped 8 bases from V and 5 bases from J, with 13 bases between. This chain joins TRBV10-2 and TRBJ1-6; D not resolved. The sequence came from a human donor who had recovered from COVID-19. The specimen was CD4+ T cells from blood, cultured in vitro. Here the CDR3 DNA reads TGCGCCAGCGCGTGGCCACAGAATAATTCACCCCTCCACTTT. This translates into CASAWPQNNSPLHF.